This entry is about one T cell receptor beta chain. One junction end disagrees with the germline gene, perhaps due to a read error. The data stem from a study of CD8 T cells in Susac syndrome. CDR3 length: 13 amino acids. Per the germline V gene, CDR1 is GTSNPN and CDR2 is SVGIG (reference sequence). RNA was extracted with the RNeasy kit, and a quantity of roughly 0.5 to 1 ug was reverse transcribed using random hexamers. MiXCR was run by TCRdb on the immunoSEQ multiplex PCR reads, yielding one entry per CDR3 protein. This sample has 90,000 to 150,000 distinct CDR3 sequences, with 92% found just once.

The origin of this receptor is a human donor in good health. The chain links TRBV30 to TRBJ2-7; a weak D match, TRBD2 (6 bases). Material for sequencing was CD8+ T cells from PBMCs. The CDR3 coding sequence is TGTGCCTCGAGTCAGGGACCGACTAGGGAGCAGTACTTC. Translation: CASSQGPTREQYF. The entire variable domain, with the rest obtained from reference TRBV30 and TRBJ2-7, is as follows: SQTIHQWPATLVQPVGSPLSLECTVEGTSNPNLYWYRQAAGRGLQLLFYSVGIGQISSEVPQNLSASRPQDRQFILSSKKLLLSDSGFYLCASSQGPTREQYFGPGTRLTVT.